This T cell receptor (beta chain) was identified during a study of blood T cell repertoires in COVID-19. Study background: Donors of Cohort 3 who recovered were those that had two negative PCRs, clearance, or symptom resolution.

V dropped 1 base and J dropped 3 bases, with 10 bases sitting between them. Germline CDR1 is LGHDT and CDR2 is YNNKEL (reference sequence). The CDR3 length is 15 residues. Assignment of participants to cohorts was predicated upon participant-reported clinical history. TCRdb keeps only in-frame clones here, not all; method: immunoSEQ multiplex PCR. The table records around 290,000 clones, more than 75% of them present only once. This clone appeared a single time. The clonotype originates from a woman aged 55-69 years in a cohort exposed to, infected with or recovered from COVID-19 (not recorded which). Sequencing was carried out using PBMCs or T cells enriched from blood (not recorded which). The V gene is TRBV3-1 (or the pseudogene TRBV3-2), the J gene TRBJ2-4; tentatively, D is TRBD2 (5 bases). As DNA, the CDR3 is TGTGCCAGCAGCCAAGCTAGCAACTACAAAAACATTCAGTACTTC. Translation gives CASSQASNYKNIQYF.